This T cell receptor beta chain was captured by sequencing in a study of blood T cell repertoires in COVID-19. CDR1 is SGHVS, CDR2 FQNEAQ, per germline. Trimming pared 3 bases from V and 5 bases from J, leaving 13 bases between. The CDR3 totals 15 residues. Original processing notes: Nucleated cell counts were estimated from reference gene primer amplification. Produced via immunoSEQ multiplex PCR; TCRdb's table is partial and in-frame only. V and J calls plus clone size are reproduced from that table; the DNA served to infer D and trimming. This table holds about 78,000 clones, 90% found once. The TCR comes from a woman at least 80 years old with active or convalescent COVID-19. The gene calls are TRBV7-8 and TRBJ2-2; D possibly corresponds to TRBD2 (6 bases). The sequencing sample was made of peripheral blood. For the CDR3, the DNA is TGTGCCAGCAGCTTCTCCGGGACTCTAACCGGGGAGCTGTTTTTT. This gives the protein CASSFSGTLTGELFF.